Reported below is one TCR beta chain. V lost 7 bases to trimming and J lost 2 bases, with 11 bases between them. The CDR3 is 13 amino acids. The germline V gene encodes CDR1 SNHLY and CDR2 FYNNEI. The assay used was immunoSEQ (version v3.0), run at survey level. This table comes from immunoSEQ multiplex PCR, and its TCRdb copy is limited to in-frame clones, with some not included. The sample carries tens of thousands of clones, roughly four fifths recorded once. The source of the sample is a study of long-term antiretroviral therapy in people with HIV. The sequence came from a man aged 50-60 years with HIV. The sample was unsorted PBMCs, taken 0.3 years after starting antiretroviral therapy. This chain joins TRBV2 and TRBJ2-5; tentatively, D is TRBD2 (5 bases). CDR3 residues: CASTLSEQETQYF. The CDR3 nucleotides are TGTGCCAGCACCCTTAGCGAGCAAGAGACCCAGTACTTC.